The rows below give T cell receptor beta chains drawn from one sample of a study of blood T cell repertoires in COVID-19. Generated by immunoSEQ multiplex PCR, the TCRdb table keeps only in-frame clones and is missing some. Here the sample spans about 220,000 clones, roughly 88% being singletons. Sequenced material: peripheral blood. The receptors shown here come from a man between 45 and 60 years old with active or convalescent COVID-19. Both conserved end residues are part of each CDR3. The D gene is left open where the match is weak. Only some rows state a clone size, as once, few, many or a class for expanded clones.

NA,NA,TRBJ1-3,TRBV5-1,TGCGCCAGCAGCTTGGCTCCAGGGGTAGGAAACACCATATATTTT,CASSLAPGVGNTIYF
NA,NA,TRBJ1-1,TRBV2,TGTGCCAGCAGTGGCGGCTCAGGGATTGTGAACACTGAAGCTTTCTTT,CASSGGSGIVNTEAFF
NA,TRBD1,TRBJ1-1,TRBV16,TGTGCCAGCAGCCAATTTCAGGGGGGCACTGAAGCTTTCTTT,CASSQFQGGTEAFF
NA,NA,TRBJ2-5,TRBV7-9,TGTGCCAGCAGCTTATTCCCACTGGAGGAGACCCAGTACTTC,CASSLFPLEETQYF
NA,NA,TRBJ2-1,TRBV28,TGTGCCAGCAGTTCCTGGGACTCTTACTCCTACAATGAGCAGTTCTTC,CASSSWDSYSYNEQFF
once,NA,TRBJ2-3,TRBV5-6,TGTGCCACCCGCCGTACGGACTGGGGCACAGATACGCAGTATTTT,CATRRTDWGTDTQYF
once,NA,TRBJ1-1,TRBV30,TGTGCCTGGAGTGTCGCTGTCGGGAACACTGAAGCTTTCTTT,CAWSVAVGNTEAFF
once,TRBD2,TRBJ2-2,TRBV3-1/TRBV3-2,TGTGCCAGCAGCCCCAGAAACCTAGCGGGGAGGGACACCGGGGAGCTGTTTTTT,CASSPRNLAGRDTGELFF
few,NA,TRBJ2-1,TRBV29-1,TGCAGCTCGGGCGGGGCCGGGGGGCACGGGGACAATGAGCAGTTCTTC,CSSGGAGGHGDNEQFF
NA,NA,TRBJ1-4,TRBV5-1,TGCGCCAGCAGCTTGGTTACGGGGGGATATGAAAAACTGTTTTTT,CASSLVTGGYEKLFF